These 21 T cell receptor beta chains came from one sample sequenced in a study of blood T cell repertoires in COVID-19. Only in-frame clones appear in the TCRdb table, and some are missing; sequencing was by immunoSEQ multiplex PCR. The sample lists 50,000 or so clones, more than 75% occurring once. Sequencing input: peripheral blood. The receptors were gathered from a man between 45 and 60 years old with active COVID-19.

This chain joins TRBV19 and TRBJ2-5, with D perhaps TRBD2 (6 bases). The ends were cut back, 3 bases at V and 1 base at J, with 9 bases in the middle. Germline CDR1 is LNHDA and CDR2 is SQIVND (reference sequence). CDR3 size: 14 residues. CDR3 coding DNA: TGTGCCAGTAGTATGGGGGGACCCCAAGAGACCCAGTACTTC. It codes for CASSMGGPQETQYF.

The gene calls are TRBV4-3 and TRBJ2-7; D perhaps matches TRBD1 (6 bases). Per germline, CDR1 LGHNA and CDR2 YSLEER. The V and J ends lost 0 bases and 3 bases respectively, with 15 bases between them. The CDR3 runs 16 residues. The CDR3 region is CASSQDLGGDYYEQYF. DNA of the CDR3: TGCGCCAGCAGCCAAGATCTAGGGGGAGATTACTACGAGCAGTACTTC.

The gene calls are TRBV6-5 and TRBJ2-7; 8 bases line up with TRBD1. The germline V gene encodes CDR1 MNHEY and CDR2 SVGAGI. The length of the CDR3 is 16 residues. The V and J ends lost 0 bases and 11 bases, in that order; junction bases with no gene match: 15. The CDR3 sequence is CASSYSPSGQGRREYF. The CDR3 region has the DNA TGTGCCAGCAGTTACTCACCCTCAGGACAGGGCCGCCGGGAGTACTTC.

The chain uses TRBV5-5 and TRBJ1-4; D is unresolved. The ends were cut back, 1 base at V and 8 bases at J, with 12 bases in the middle. CDR3 size: 14 residues. The germline V gene encodes CDR1 SGHKS and CDR2 YYEKEE (reference sequence). CDR3 nucleotide sequence: TGTGCCAGCAGCTTGACTACGGGGAGGGAAAAACTGTTTTTT. This encodes CASSLTTGREKLFF.

The chain is built from TRBV27 and TRBJ2-3; TRBD2 matches at 8 bases. Trimming took 3 bases from V and 7 from J; bases not matched to a gene: 6. This CDR3 has 14 amino acids. Germline lookup yields CDR1 MNHEY and CDR2 SMNVEV (reference sequence). DNA of the CDR3: TGTGCCAGCAGTTTCTGGGCGGGAGGTTATACGCAGTATTTT. This translates into CASSFWAGGYTQYF.

A single count supports this clone. The gene calls are TRBV2 and TRBJ2-5, with a tentative D call TRBD2 (5 bases). The length of the CDR3 is 15 residues. Trimming shortened V by 1 base and J by 3 bases, and 12 bases separated the two germline ends. Germline CDR1 reads SNHLY; CDR2 reads FYNNEI. CDR3 sequence (DNA): TGTGCCAGCAGTGAAGTAGACTATAGCAAAGAGACCCAGTACTTC. Residues: CASSEVDYSKETQYF.

This chain uses TRBV30 with TRBJ2-1; TRBD2 matches 11 bases. With V trimmed by 4 bases and J by 6 bases, 5 bases remained unmatched. CDR1 is GTSNPN, CDR2 SVGIG, per germline (reference sequence). CDR3 size: 14 residues. The CDR3 DNA follows: TGTGCCTGGACCCTTAGCGGGGGGGGCAATGAGCAGTTCTTC. This encodes CAWTLSGGGNEQFF.

The V and J genes are TRBV29-1 and TRBJ2-7; TRBD1 matches 8 bases. Germline CDR1 is SQVTM and CDR2 is ANQGSEA. This CDR3 spans 14 amino acids. Trimming at V came to 5 bases and at J to 2 bases, leaving 8 bases not matched to a gene. CDR3 nucleotide sequence: TGCAGCGTTCTACAGGGGGATACCGCCTACGAGCAGTACTTC. Its translation: CSVLQGDTAYEQYF.

The V and J genes are TRBV6-5 and TRBJ1-1; D is possibly TRBD1 (6 bases). The CDR3 spans 13 residues. The V end lost 5 bases, the J end lost 4 bases, and 11 bases lay between the germline ends. Germline CDR1 MNHEY, CDR2 SVGAGI. The CDR3 protein is CASSQQGFTEAFF. The CDR3 DNA sequence: TGTGCCAGCAGTCAACAGGGCTTCACTGAAGCTTTCTTT.

V usage is TRBV11-2 and J usage is TRBJ1-6; maybe TRBD1 (6 bases). The ends were cut back, 5 bases at V and 9 bases at J, with 14 bases in the middle. This CDR3 has 14 amino acids. Germline CDR1 is SGHAT and CDR2 is FQNNGV. DNA of the CDR3: TGTGCCAGCAGCCTCAGGGGAGACGGTTCACCCCTCCACTTT. Amino acids: CASSLRGDGSPLHF.

J is TRBJ2-3 and V is TRBV7-2; D is possibly TRBD2 (6 bases). This CDR3 contains 16 residues. Trimming shortened V by 5 bases and J by 2 bases, and 17 bases separated the two germline ends. Looked up from germline, CDR1 is SGHTA and CDR2 is FQGNSA. The CDR3 spells CASSLGTDRVTDTQYF. CDR3 nucleotides: TGTGCCAGCAGCCTGGGGACTGACCGGGTCACAGATACGCAGTATTTT.

The count of this clone is one. V and J are TRBV5-1 and TRBJ2-7, with 8 bases aligning to TRBD2. J gave up 4 bases and V 4 bases, and 10 bases lay outside the gene matches. Germline V gene sequence: CDR1 SGHRS, CDR2 YFSETQ. The CDR3 extends over 15 amino acids. This CDR3 is CASSPGSGRGYEQYF. The CDR3 nucleotides are TGCGCCAGCAGCCCGGGGAGCGGGAGAGGGTACGAGCAGTACTTC. Complete variable domain (other parts from reference TRBV5-1 and TRBJ2-7): KAGVTQTPRYLIKTRGQQVTLSCSPISGHRSVSWYQQTPGQGLQFLFEYFSETQRNKGNFPGRFSGRQFSNSRSEMNVSTLELGDSALYLCASSPGSGRGYEQYFGPGTRLTVT.

The chain is built from TRBV7-8 and TRBJ2-2; 9 bases are shared with TRBD2. The CDR3 has 16 residues. Germline lookup yields CDR1 SGHVS and CDR2 FQNEAQ. Trimming removed 1 base from V and 4 bases from J; junction bases left unmatched: 4. DNA of the CDR3: TGTGCCAGCAGCTTAGTTTTAGCGGGAGTCACCGGGGAGCTGTTTTTT. This gives the protein CASSLVLAGVTGELFF.

The CDR3 loop reads CASSVDTAGPTDTQYF. DNA for the CDR3: TGTGCCAGCAGCGTAGATACAGCGGGGCCCACAGATACGCAGTATTTT. The V and J genes are TRBV9 and TRBJ2-3; 7 positions agree with TRBD2. The germline CDR1 and CDR2 sequences are SGDLS and YYNGEE. The CDR3 extends over 16 amino acids. V shed 0 bases and J 2 bases; nucleotides not matched to a gene: 6.

This clone has only one observation. The gene calls are TRBV2 and TRBJ2-6, with a possible D match to TRBD2 (5 bases). This CDR3 contains 17 residues. Germline lookup yields CDR1 SNHLY and CDR2 FYNNEI. V lost 7 bases and J lost 0, with 16 bases in between. The CDR3 loop is CASTPPGILSGANVLTF. In nucleotides, the CDR3 is TGTGCCAGCACCCCCCCCGGGATCCTCTCTGGGGCCAACGTCCTGACTTTC.

The chain recombines TRBV5-1 with TRBJ1-1; 12 positions match TRBD1. From germline, CDR1 is SGHRS and CDR2 YFSETQ. Trimming removed 3 bases from V and 5 bases from J; junction bases left unmatched: 8. This CDR3 region has 16 residues. CDR3 nucleotides: TGCGCCAGCAGCTGGGGGACAGGGGGCGCTGGGACTGAAGCTTTCTTT. Its translation: CASSWGTGGAGTEAFF. Full variable domain (outside the CDR3, taken from reference TRBV5-1 and TRBJ1-1): KAGVTQTPRYLIKTRGQQVTLSCSPISGHRSVSWYQQTPGQGLQFLFEYFSETQRNKGNFPGRFSGRQFSNSRSEMNVSTLELGDSALYLCASSWGTGGAGTEAFFGQGTRLTVV.

The sample holds a few counts of this clone. The rearrangement joins TRBV5-1 to TRBJ2-2, with 11 bases lining up with TRBD1. V trimming: 2 bases; J trimming: 3 bases; junction bases outside the gene matches: 15. Germline values: CDR1 SGHRS, CDR2 YFSETQ. This CDR3 spans 20 amino acids. This CDR3 reads CASSFGQGAGGRDYTGELFF. In nucleotides, the CDR3 is TGCGCCAGCAGCTTCGGACAGGGGGCTGGCGGGAGGGACTACACCGGGGAGCTGTTTTTT.

This chain links TRBV5-1 with TRBJ1-3; D is possibly TRBD1 (6 bases). The CDR3 contains 14 residues. Germline V lookup: CDR1 SGHRS, CDR2 YFSETQ. V was cut by 4 bases and J by 0 bases, with 8 bases left in between. In nucleotides, the CDR3 is TGCGCCAGCAGCCTACAGGGCTCTGGAAACACCATATATTTT. Protein product: CASSLQGSGNTIYF.

The chain is built from TRBV9 and TRBJ2-5, with 8 positions matching TRBD1. In germline, CDR1 is SGDLS, CDR2 YYNGEE. The CDR3 runs 14 residues. The trim removed 3 bases at V and 2 bases at J, leaving 3 bases unmatched. The CDR3 sequence is CASSAGQGQETQYF. The CDR3 region has the DNA TGTGCCAGCAGCGCCGGACAGGGACAAGAGACCCAGTACTTC.

The genes are TRBV6-5 and TRBJ1-5; TRBD1 might be the D (6 bases). CDR3 length: 13 residues. Trimming took off 8 bases at V and 9 bases at J, with 17 bases between the two ends. Germline CDR1 is MNHEY and CDR2 is SVGAGI. CDR3 in amino acids: CASHRGTGWPQHF. In DNA, the CDR3 is TGTGCCAGCCACAGAGGCACAGGGTGGCCCCAGCATTTT.

The J gene is TRBJ2-1, the V gene TRBV7-9, with 7 bases fitting TRBD2. This CDR3 contains 15 residues. Germline CDR1 SEHNR, CDR2 FQNEAQ (reference sequence). J was trimmed by 7 bases and V by 5 bases; bases with no gene match: 11. DNA for the CDR3: TGTGCCAGCAGCCGGACGTGGGACTATACAAATGAGCAGTTCTTC. Encoded protein: CASSRTWDYTNEQFF.